These 32 T cell receptor beta chains share one sample of origin, sequenced in a study of T cell responses to AZD1222 COVID-19 vaccine. Profiled with immunoSEQ multiplex PCR; TCRdb holds only in-frame clones, not every one. The sample records tens of thousands of clones, roughly 90% being singletons. The sample was peripheral blood, taken on day 0 of AZD1222 vaccination. The receptors stem from an adult in good health.

This chain uses TRBV2 with TRBJ2-2; D possibly corresponds to TRBD1 (5 bases). This CDR3 contains 13 residues. Trimming took 6 bases from V and 5 from J, leaving 10 bases between them. The V gene's germline CDR1 is SNHLY and CDR2 FYNNEI. Written as DNA, the CDR3 is TGTGCCAGCAGCAGGGAAAGGACCGGGGAGCTGTTTTTT. Its translation: CASSRERTGELFF.

This clone has just a few counts. V gene TRBV24-1 combines with J gene TRBJ2-2; no reliable D call. V gave up 5 bases and J gave up 0 bases, with 9 bases separating them. This CDR3 spans 15 amino acids. Germline CDR1 and CDR2: KGHDR and SFDVKD. CDR3 in amino acids: CATSGPGANTGELFF. DNA for the CDR3: TGTGCCACCAGTGGCCCAGGCGCGAACACCGGGGAGCTGTTTTTT.

V is TRBV11-3 and J is TRBJ1-1; D unclear. The CDR3 covers 16 residues. Germline CDR1 reads SGHNT; CDR2 reads YENEEA. Trimming took 5 bases from V and 5 from J, leaving 21 bases between them. For the CDR3, the DNA is TGTGCCAGCAGCGACGAGGGTTTGCGGGTCGGAACTGAAGCTTTCTTT. As protein: CASSDEGLRVGTEAFF.

This clone rates as medium-sized. The CDR3 does not end in the conserved phenylalanine or tryptophan, so this is likely a read error. Because the CDR3's place on the DNA is in doubt, the DNA is left out and the CDR3 is given as listed by TCRdb. This chain connects TRBV4-2 to TRBJ2-3; TRBD2, as called in the table, went unchecked against the DNA. The CDR3 comprises 8 residues, both ends counted. Germline V gene lookup returns CDR1 LGHNA and CDR2 YNFKEQ. The chain's CDR3 is CASSGRGS.

In this sample, this clone turned up a few times. The V and J genes are TRBV24-1 and TRBJ2-7; D possibly corresponds to TRBD2 (6 bases). Germline assignment: CDR1 KGHDR and CDR2 SFDVKD. V gave up 3 bases and J gave up 5 bases, with 10 bases separating them. This CDR3 has 13 amino acids. Here the CDR3 reads CATSDGGVHEQYF. DNA of the CDR3: TGTGCCACCAGTGATGGCGGGGTCCACGAGCAGTACTTC.

The chain is built from TRBV11-3 and TRBJ2-5; 8 bases are shared with TRBD2. V shed 3 bases, J shed 5 bases, and the junction held 2 bases outside the gene matches. Germline V lookup: CDR1 SGHNT, CDR2 YENEEA. The CDR3 is 13 amino acids. The CDR3 is CASSLGLGETQYF. The DNA for the CDR3 is TGTGCCAGCAGCTTGGGACTAGGGGAGACCCAGTACTTC.

The sample holds one count of this clone. The chain links TRBV6-5 to TRBJ2-2; tentatively, D is TRBD2 (6 bases). The CDR3 runs 13 residues. In germline, CDR1 is MNHEY, CDR2 SVGAGI. Trimming removed 8 bases at V and 5 bases at J, with 12 bases between. The CDR3 sequence: CASPREETGELFF. In DNA form, the CDR3 reads TGTGCCAGCCCCAGGGAGGAAACCGGGGAGCTGTTTTTT.

The rearrangement uses TRBV2 and TRBJ2-2, with 7 bases lining up with TRBD1. Germline V gives CDR1 SNHLY, CDR2 FYNNEI. The ends lost 5 bases at V and 6 bases at J; junction bases unmatched: 3. The CDR3 is 13 residues long. This chain's CDR3 is CASSRGTAGELFF. CDR3 sequence (DNA): TGTGCCAGCAGTCGAGGGACAGCCGGGGAGCTGTTTTTT.

The rearrangement joins TRBV15 to TRBJ1-2; possibly TRBD1 for D (6 bases). There are 14 residues in the CDR3. Trimming cost V 2 bases and J 3 bases, with 10 bases left between them. The germline CDR1 and CDR2 sequences are LNHNV and YYDKDF (reference sequence). In DNA, the CDR3 is TGTGCCACCAGCAGACAGGGGAGGGACTATGGCTACACCTTC. Its protein is CATSRQGRDYGYTF.

The V gene is TRBV5-5, the J gene TRBJ2-6; possible D gene TRBD2, 5 bases. Trimming cost V 0 bases and J 0 bases, with 10 bases left between them. This CDR3 has 17 amino acids. CDR1 is SGHKS, CDR2 YYEKEE, per germline (reference sequence). For the CDR3, the DNA is TGTGCCAGCAGCTTGGCCGGAGGTTTCTCTGGGGCCAACGTCCTGACTTTC. Translation gives CASSLAGGFSGANVLTF.

The chain recombines TRBV3-1 (or the pseudogene TRBV3-2) with TRBJ1-1; D not resolved. From germline, CDR1 is LGHDT and CDR2 YNNKEL (reference sequence). The CDR3 contains 13 residues. The V end lost 4 bases, the J end lost 4 bases, and 10 bases lay between the germline ends. The DNA for the CDR3 is TGTGCCAGCAGCCCCCCCGAGAGCACTGAAGCTTTCTTT. It encodes CASSPPESTEAFF.

The chain joins TRBV4-1 to TRBJ1-5; 7 bases map to TRBD1. The CDR3 is made up of 17 amino acids. V trimming: 1 base; J trimming: 3 bases; junction bases outside the gene matches: 9. Looked up from germline, CDR1 is MGHRA and CDR2 is YSYEKL. DNA of the CDR3: TGCGCCAGCAGCCAAGTCCTCGAACAGGGGTACAATCAGCCCCAGCATTTT. It is translated as CASSQVLEQGYNQPQHF.

In its sample, this clone was seen once. The chain joins TRBV11-3 to TRBJ2-3; no reliable D call. Trimming left V 2 bases short and J 0 bases short, with 12 bases between. CDR1 is SGHNT and CDR2 is YENEEA in the germline V gene. The CDR3 spans 16 residues. CDR3 sequence reads: CASSLQRKASTDTQYF. The CDR3 nucleotides are TGTGCCAGCAGCTTACAGAGAAAAGCTAGCACAGATACGCAGTATTTT.

The chain carries TRBV25-1 and TRBJ2-7, with TRBD2 as a possible D gene (5 bases). V shed 2 bases and J shed 7 bases, with 18 bases lying between them. CDR3 size: 15 residues. Germline V gene sequence: CDR1 MGHDK, CDR2 SYGVNS. The CDR3 sequence: CASSEIGIEGAEQYF. The CDR3 DNA reads TGTGCCAGCAGTGAAATAGGGATTGAGGGCGCGGAGCAGTACTTC.

The CDR3 sequence is CASSLVGVAGAVTEAFF. DNA for the CDR3: TGTGCCAGCAGCTTAGTGGGGGTGGCGGGGGCGGTCACTGAAGCTTTCTTT. The chain combines TRBV7-8 with TRBJ1-1, with D perhaps TRBD1 (6 bases). V lost 1 base and J lost 4, with 19 bases in between. CDR3 length equals 17 residues. Germline lookup yields CDR1 SGHVS and CDR2 FQNEAQ.

This clone was seen more than once but under ten times. The V gene is TRBV7-9, the J gene TRBJ1-2; D uncertain. This CDR3 has 14 residues. The germline CDR1 and CDR2 sequences are SEHNR and FQNEAQ (reference sequence). V dropped 4 bases and J dropped 8 bases, with 17 bases sitting between them. The CDR3 reads CASSSPADLAGYTF. The DNA of the CDR3 is TGTGCCAGCAGCTCCCCCGCAGACCTGGCCGGCTACACCTTC. The entire variable domain, with the rest obtained from reference TRBV7-9 and TRBJ1-2, is as follows: DTGVSQNPRHKITKRGQNVTFRCDPISEHNRLYWYRQTLGQGPEFLTYFQNEAQLEKSRLLSDRFSAERPKGSFSTLEIQRTEQGDSAMYLCASSSPADLAGYTFGSGTRLTVV.

This chain uses TRBV24-1 with TRBJ2-3, with D uncertain. The CDR3 runs to 13 residues. Germline lookup yields CDR1 KGHDR and CDR2 SFDVKD. The germline V and J ends were trimmed by 6 bases and 5 bases, with 11 bases remaining between them. CDR3 nucleotides: TGTGCCACCAGTAGTGGTGTGCTAGATACGCAGTATTTT. Translation gives CATSSGVLDTQYF.

The chain joins TRBV7-2 to TRBJ2-1; D gene ambiguous. Germline-derived CDR1 and CDR2 are SGHTA and FQGNSA. V was cut by 1 base and J by 10 bases, with 11 bases left in between. The CDR3 is 13 amino acids. CDR3 amino acids: CASSLEPNREQFF. The CDR3 DNA reads TGTGCCAGCAGCTTAGAGCCAAATCGAGAGCAGTTCTTC.

This chain connects TRBV30 to TRBJ2-7; D is possibly TRBD1 or TRBD2 (5 bases each). Trimming took off 4 bases at V and 6 bases at J, with 10 bases between the two ends. The germline gives CDR1 GTSNPN, CDR2 SVGIG (reference sequence). CDR3 length: 11 amino acids. The CDR3 is CAWIRGFEQYF. For the CDR3, the DNA is TGTGCCTGGATCCGGGGCTTCGAGCAGTACTTC. The full variable domain, completed using reference TRBV30 and TRBJ2-7, is SQTIHQWPATLVQPVGSPLSLECTVEGTSNPNLYWYRQAAGRGLQLLFYSVGIGQISSEVPQNLSASRPQDRQFILSSKKLLLSDSGFYLCAWIRGFEQYFGPGTRLTVT.

This rearrangement joins TRBV3-1 (or the pseudogene TRBV3-2) to TRBJ2-7; TRBD2 agrees at 14 bases. CDR3 length equals 16 residues. CDR1 is LGHDT, CDR2 YNNKEL, per germline (reference sequence). J gave up 6 bases and V 0 bases, and 4 bases lay outside the gene matches. The CDR3 loop reads CASSQDSGLAGGEQYF. CDR3 in DNA: TGTGCCAGCAGCCAAGATTCAGGACTAGCGGGAGGCGAGCAGTACTTC.

The chain employs TRBV10-1 and TRBJ2-5, with a tentative D call TRBD2 (6 bases). Germline CDR1 reads WNHNN; CDR2 reads SYGVQD (reference sequence). Trimming removed 10 bases from V and 1 base from J, with 16 bases in between. The CDR3 consists of 14 residues. Written as DNA, the CDR3 is TGCGCCAACGGTGGACTACTCGTCCAAGAGACCCAGTACTTC. Translating it yields CANGGLLVQETQYF.

The chain joins TRBV7-9 to TRBJ1-4; a weak D match, TRBD1 (6 bases). Deletions cut 5 bases from V and 0 bases from J, with 16 bases between. Germline loops: CDR1 SEHNR, CDR2 FQNEAQ (reference sequence). The CDR3 is 17 amino acids. The CDR3 DNA is TGTGCCAGCAGCCCGACAGGTTTTGAATCAACTAATGAAAAACTGTTTTTT. Translating gives CASSPTGFESTNEKLFF.

V gene TRBV7-3 combines with J gene TRBJ2-1, with D uncertain. V gave up 5 bases and J gave up 5 bases, with 19 bases separating them. This CDR3 has 16 amino acids. The V gene's germline CDR1 is SGHTA and CDR2 FQGTGA. This CDR3 reads CASSERPAAVDNEQFF. The CDR3 DNA reads as TGTGCCAGCAGCGAGCGACCAGCCGCTGTGGACAATGAGCAGTTCTTC.

The chain carries TRBV6-5 and TRBJ1-1; 9 bases line up with TRBD1. The CDR3 has 14 amino acids. The J segment lost 0 bases and the V segment lost 6 bases, leaving 2 bases of the junction unmatched. Germline assignment: CDR1 MNHEY and CDR2 SVGAGI. CDR3 sequence (DNA): TGTGCCAGCAGCCACAGGGGGCTGAACACTGAAGCTTTCTTT. The encoded protein is CASSHRGLNTEAFF.

J is TRBJ1-2 and V is TRBV23-1, with TRBD1 as a possible D gene (5 bases). TRBV23-1 counts as an open reading frame of uncertain function. This CDR3 comprises 13 residues. V gave up 6 bases and J gave up 8 bases, with 16 bases separating them. The CDR3 coding sequence is TGCGCCAGCAGACTTAGGACACCTCGGGGCTACACCTTC. Translated, it gives CASRLRTPRGYTF.

The CDR3 region is CASRTGSTGKYTF. The CDR3 DNA is TGTGCCAGCAGGACCGGATCAACAGGGAAATACACCTTC. The chain recombines TRBV5-5 with TRBJ1-2; the D gene is possibly TRBD1 (6 bases). Trimming pared 5 bases from V and 11 bases from J, leaving 19 bases between. Germline V CDR1 and CDR2: SGHKS, YYEKEE (reference sequence). The CDR3 contains 13 residues.

This clone was recorded once. The chain uses TRBV12-3 or TRBV12-4 and TRBJ2-5; tentative D call: TRBD2 (5 bases). The CDR3 extends over 13 amino acids. V lost 7 bases and J lost 4, with 13 bases in between. CDR3 DNA: TGTGCCAGCACTGAGAGGGTGGCAGAGACCCAGTACTTC. It encodes CASTERVAETQYF.

V and J are TRBV4-3 and TRBJ1-5, with a possible D match to TRBD1 (5 bases). The CDR3 is made up of 15 amino acids. The germline V gene has CDR1 LGHNA and CDR2 YSLEER. V was cut by 0 bases and J by 4 bases, with 10 bases left in between. The CDR3 sequence: CASSQDREGNQPQHF. Written as DNA, the CDR3 is TGCGCCAGCAGCCAAGATCGAGAGGGGAATCAGCCCCAGCATTTT.

This clone came up a few times. The J gene is TRBJ1-2, the V gene TRBV6-5, with D hard to call. Trimming left V 7 bases short and J 3 bases short, with 12 bases between. Looked up from germline, CDR1 is MNHEY and CDR2 is SVGAGI. The CDR3 sequence is 13 residues long. The CDR3 DNA is TGTGCCAGCATTCTCAAGGGTGACTATGGCTACACCTTC. This translates into CASILKGDYGYTF.

The chain joins TRBV6-5 to TRBJ1-5, with 7 bases aligning to TRBD1. Per germline, CDR1 MNHEY and CDR2 SVGAGI. The CDR3 runs to 14 residues. The V and J ends lost 5 bases and 3 bases, in that order; junction bases with no gene match: 4. As DNA, the CDR3 is TGTGCCAGCAGTCAACAGGGGTCCAATCAGCCCCAGCATTTT. Translated, it gives CASSQQGSNQPQHF.

The chain joins TRBV27 to TRBJ1-1, with TRBD1 as a possible D gene (5 bases). This CDR3 has 16 residues. Per the germline V gene, CDR1 is MNHEY and CDR2 is SMNVEV (reference sequence). V dropped 2 bases and J dropped 3 bases, with 16 bases sitting between them. The CDR3 DNA sequence: TGTGCCAGCAGTTTAAAGGGGAGAGTTGTGGACACTGAAGCTTTCTTT. Residues: CASSLKGRVVDTEAFF.

The chain recombines TRBV12-3 or TRBV12-4 with TRBJ1-1; 7 bases match TRBD1. This CDR3 region has 13 residues. The J segment lost 5 bases and the V segment lost 6 bases, leaving 6 bases of the junction unmatched. In nucleotides, the CDR3 is TGTGCCAGCAGCCCCCTCAGGGGGACTGAAGCTTTCTTT. Protein product: CASSPLRGTEAFF.